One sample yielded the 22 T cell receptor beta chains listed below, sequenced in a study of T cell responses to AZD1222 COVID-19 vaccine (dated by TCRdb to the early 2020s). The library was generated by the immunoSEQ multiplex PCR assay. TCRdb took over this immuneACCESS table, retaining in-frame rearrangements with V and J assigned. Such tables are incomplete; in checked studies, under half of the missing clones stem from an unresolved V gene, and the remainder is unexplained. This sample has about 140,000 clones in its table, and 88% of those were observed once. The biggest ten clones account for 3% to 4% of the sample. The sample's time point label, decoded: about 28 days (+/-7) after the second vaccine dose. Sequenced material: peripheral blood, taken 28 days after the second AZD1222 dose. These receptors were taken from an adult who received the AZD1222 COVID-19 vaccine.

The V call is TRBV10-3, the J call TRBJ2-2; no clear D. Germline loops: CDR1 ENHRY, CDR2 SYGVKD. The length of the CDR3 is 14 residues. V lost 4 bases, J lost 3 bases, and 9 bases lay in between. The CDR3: CAISGIRDTGELFF. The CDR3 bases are TGTGCCATCAGTGGGATCCGGGACACCGGGGAGCTGTTTTTT.

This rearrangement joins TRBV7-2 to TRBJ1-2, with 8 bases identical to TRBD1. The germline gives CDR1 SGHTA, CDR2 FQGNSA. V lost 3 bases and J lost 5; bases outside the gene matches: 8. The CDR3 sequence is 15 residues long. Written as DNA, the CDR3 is TGTGCCAGCAGCTTCGACCCAACAGGGGGATATGGCTACACCTTC. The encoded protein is CASSFDPTGGYGYTF. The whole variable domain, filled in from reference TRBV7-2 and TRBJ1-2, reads GAGVSQSPSNKVTEKGKDVELRCDPISGHTALYWYRQSLGQGLEFLIYFQGNSAPDKSGLPSDRFSAERTGGSVSTLTIQRTQQEDSAVYLCASSFDPTGGYGYTFGSGTRLTVV.

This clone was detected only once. The CDR3 spells CASSIGQGALDTQYF. The CDR3 DNA reads TGTGCCAGCAGTATAGGACAGGGGGCTCTAGATACGCAGTATTTT. The chain uses TRBV28 and TRBJ2-3; 11 bases fit TRBD1. The CDR3 consists of 15 residues. Germline CDR1 and CDR2: MDHEN and SYDVKM. The V segment lost 5 bases and the J segment 5 bases; nucleotides outside the gene matches: 6.

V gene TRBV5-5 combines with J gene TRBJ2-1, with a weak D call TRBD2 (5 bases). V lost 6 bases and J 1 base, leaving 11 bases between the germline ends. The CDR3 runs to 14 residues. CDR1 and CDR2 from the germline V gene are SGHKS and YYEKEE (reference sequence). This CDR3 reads CASIGEWSYNEQFF. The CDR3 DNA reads TGTGCCAGCATCGGGGAGTGGTCCTACAATGAGCAGTTCTTC.

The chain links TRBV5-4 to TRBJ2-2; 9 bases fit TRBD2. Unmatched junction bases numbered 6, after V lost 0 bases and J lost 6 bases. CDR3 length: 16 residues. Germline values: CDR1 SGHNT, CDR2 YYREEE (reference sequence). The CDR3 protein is CASSLGGGRVPGELFF. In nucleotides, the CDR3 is TGTGCCAGCAGCTTGGGCGGCGGGAGGGTACCCGGGGAGCTGTTTTTT.

The DNA of the CDR3 is TGTGCCAGTAGTGTTCAATCGGAGCAGCCCCAGCATTTT. The encoded protein is CASSVQSEQPQHF. The chain employs TRBV19 and TRBJ1-5; no definite D call. Between the trimmed V and J ends, which lost 5 bases and 7 bases, there was a span of 12 bases. The V gene's germline CDR1 is LNHDA and CDR2 SQIVND (reference sequence). This CDR3 is 13 amino acids long.

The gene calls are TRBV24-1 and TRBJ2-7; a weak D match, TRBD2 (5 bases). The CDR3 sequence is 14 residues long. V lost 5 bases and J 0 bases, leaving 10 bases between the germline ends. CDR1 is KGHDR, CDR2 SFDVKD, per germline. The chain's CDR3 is CATSAPGSSYEQYF. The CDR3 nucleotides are TGTGCCACCAGTGCCCCTGGGAGCTCCTACGAGCAGTACTTC.

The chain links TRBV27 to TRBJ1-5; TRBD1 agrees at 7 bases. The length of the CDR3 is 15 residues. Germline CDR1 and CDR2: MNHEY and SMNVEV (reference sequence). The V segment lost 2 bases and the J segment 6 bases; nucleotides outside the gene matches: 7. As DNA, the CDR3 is TGTGCCAGCAGTTTAATGGGCAGGGGGACTCAGCCCCAGCATTTT. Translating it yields CASSLMGRGTQPQHF.

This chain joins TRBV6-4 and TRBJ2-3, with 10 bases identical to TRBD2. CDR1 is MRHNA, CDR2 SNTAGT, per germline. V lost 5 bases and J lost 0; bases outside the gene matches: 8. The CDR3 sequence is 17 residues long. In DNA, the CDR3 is TGTGCCAGCAGTCCCCGTCCTAGCGGGGGAAGCACAGATACGCAGTATTTT. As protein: CASSPRPSGGSTDTQYF.

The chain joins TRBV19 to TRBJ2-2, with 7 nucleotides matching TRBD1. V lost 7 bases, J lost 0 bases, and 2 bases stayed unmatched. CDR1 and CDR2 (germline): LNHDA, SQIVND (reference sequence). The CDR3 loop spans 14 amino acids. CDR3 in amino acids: CASTQGANTGELFF. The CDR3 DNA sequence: TGTGCCAGTACTCAGGGGGCGAACACCGGGGAGCTGTTTTTT.

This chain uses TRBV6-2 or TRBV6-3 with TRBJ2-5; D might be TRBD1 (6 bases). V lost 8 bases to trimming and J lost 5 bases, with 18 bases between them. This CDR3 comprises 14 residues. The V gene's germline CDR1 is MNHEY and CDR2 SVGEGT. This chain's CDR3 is CASRLFGGGETQYF. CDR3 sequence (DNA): TGTGCCAGCCGCCTTTTTGGGGGCGGGGAGACCCAGTACTTC.

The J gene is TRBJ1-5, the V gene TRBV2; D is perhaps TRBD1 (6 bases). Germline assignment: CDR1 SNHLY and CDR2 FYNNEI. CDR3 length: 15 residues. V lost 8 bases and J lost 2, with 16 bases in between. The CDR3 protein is CASGGPDNRNQPQHF. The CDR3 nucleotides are TGTGCCAGCGGGGGGCCAGATAATCGCAATCAGCCCCAGCATTTT.

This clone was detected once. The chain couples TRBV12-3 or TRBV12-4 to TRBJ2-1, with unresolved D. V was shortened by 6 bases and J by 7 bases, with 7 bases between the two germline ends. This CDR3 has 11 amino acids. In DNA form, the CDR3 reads TGTGCCAGCAGCCCCTCAAATGAGCAGTTCTTC. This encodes CASSPSNEQFF.

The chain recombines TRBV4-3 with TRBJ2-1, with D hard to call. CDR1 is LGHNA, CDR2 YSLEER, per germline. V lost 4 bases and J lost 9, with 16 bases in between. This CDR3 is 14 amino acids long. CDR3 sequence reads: CASSPRSAAGEQFF. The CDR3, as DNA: TGCGCCAGCAGCCCAAGAAGTGCAGCTGGTGAGCAGTTCTTC.

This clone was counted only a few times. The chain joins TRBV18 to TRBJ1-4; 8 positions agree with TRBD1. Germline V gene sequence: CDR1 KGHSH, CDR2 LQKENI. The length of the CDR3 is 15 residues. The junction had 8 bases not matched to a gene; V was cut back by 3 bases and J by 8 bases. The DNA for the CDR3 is TGTGCCAGCTCACCTGGACAGGGCTTAGGAGAAAAACTGTTTTTT. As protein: CASSPGQGLGEKLFF.

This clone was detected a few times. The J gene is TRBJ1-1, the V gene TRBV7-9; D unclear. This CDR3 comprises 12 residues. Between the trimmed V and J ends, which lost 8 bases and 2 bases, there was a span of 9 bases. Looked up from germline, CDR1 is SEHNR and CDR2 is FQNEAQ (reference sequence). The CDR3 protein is CASDWYNTEAFF. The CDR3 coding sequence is TGTGCCAGCGACTGGTATAACACTGAAGCTTTCTTT.

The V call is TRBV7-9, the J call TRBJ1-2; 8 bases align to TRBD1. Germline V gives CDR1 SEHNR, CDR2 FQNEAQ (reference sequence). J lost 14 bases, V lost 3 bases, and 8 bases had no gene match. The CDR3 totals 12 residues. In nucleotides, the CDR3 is TGTGCCAGCAGCTTGGGGGGACAGGAAACGACCTTC. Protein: CASSLGGQETTF.

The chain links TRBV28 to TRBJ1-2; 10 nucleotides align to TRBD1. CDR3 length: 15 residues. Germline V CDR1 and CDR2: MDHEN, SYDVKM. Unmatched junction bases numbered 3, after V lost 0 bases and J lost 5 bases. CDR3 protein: CASSLWPGQGYGYTF. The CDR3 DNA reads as TGTGCCAGCAGTTTATGGCCGGGACAGGGGTATGGCTACACCTTC.

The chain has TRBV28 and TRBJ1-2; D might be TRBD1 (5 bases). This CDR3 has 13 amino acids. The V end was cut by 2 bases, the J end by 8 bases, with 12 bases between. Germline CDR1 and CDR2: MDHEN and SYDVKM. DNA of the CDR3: TGTGCCAGCAGTTTAGGGGGTGCGTTGGGCTACACCTTC. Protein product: CASSLGGALGYTF.

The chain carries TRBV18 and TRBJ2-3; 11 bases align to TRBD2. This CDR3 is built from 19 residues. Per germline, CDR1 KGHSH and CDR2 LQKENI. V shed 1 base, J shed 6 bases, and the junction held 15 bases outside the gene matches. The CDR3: CASSPLRIAGGPSGDTQYF. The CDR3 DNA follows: TGTGCCAGCTCACCACTACGGATAGCGGGGGGGCCCTCAGGGGATACGCAGTATTTT.

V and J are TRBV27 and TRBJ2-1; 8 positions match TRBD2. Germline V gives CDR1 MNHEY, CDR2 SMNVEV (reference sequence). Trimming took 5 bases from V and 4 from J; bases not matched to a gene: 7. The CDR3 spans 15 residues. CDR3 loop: CASSPIAGFYNEQFF. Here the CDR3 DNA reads TGTGCCAGCAGTCCTATAGCGGGGTTTTACAATGAGCAGTTCTTC.

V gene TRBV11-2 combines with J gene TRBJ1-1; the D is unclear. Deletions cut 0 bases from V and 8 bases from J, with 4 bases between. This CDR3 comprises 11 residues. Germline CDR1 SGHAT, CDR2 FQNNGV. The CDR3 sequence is CASSLEGEAFF. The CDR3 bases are TGTGCCAGCAGCTTAGAGGGAGAAGCTTTCTTT. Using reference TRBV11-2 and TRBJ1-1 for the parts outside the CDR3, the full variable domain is EAGVAQSPRYKIIEKRQSVAFWCNPISGHATLYWYQQILGQGPKLLIQFQNNGVVDDSQLPKDRFSAERLKGVDSTLKIQPAKLEDSAVYLCASSLEGEAFFGQGTRLTVV.